The text below deals with one T cell receptor beta chain. In this sample, this clonotype turned up many times. There is no known antigen for this receptor. No much larger clone exists at a distance of one base, and base qualities are not known. The sample is drawn from a study of molecular identifiers for immune sequencing clone quantification (dated 2018 in TCRdb). Study-wide context: In a replicate experiment, RNA from around 20,000 or 100,000 naive CD8 T cells was split into five aliquots, four of which were sequenced. CD8 T cells were used in a methods study to benchmark molecular-identifier clustering-based TCR repertoire sequencing (MIDCIRS) and TCR RNA copy counting.

The CDR3 measures 15 amino acids from cysteine to phenylalanine. The read is trimmed to its CDR3 DNA, 45 bases read in frame from base 1. CDR1 and CDR2 are drawn from the germline V gene: SQVTM, ANQGSEA. V trim: 7 bases; J trim: 1 base; unmatched bases: 10. Libraries of naive CD8 T cells were built from anywhere between about 17,000 and 1,000,000 sorted cells, with 10%, 30% or 50% of the purified RNA used. On a BD FACSAria II, naive CD8 T cells were FACS-sorted as CD8+CD4-CCR7+CD45RA+ and collected into RLT Plus buffer. Roughly nine TCR copies' worth of Jurkat RNA were spiked into about 20,000-1,100,000 naive CD8 T cell samples to test detection sensitivity. CD8 T cells were enriched using RosetteSep CD8+ T Cell Enrichment Cocktail and Ficoll-Paque, and the enriched cells then underwent ACK red cell lysis. The study at large found these results: The sizes of highly expanded clones could end up underestimated when identical TCR molecules share a barcode. When barcode sub-clustering was not used, chimeric consensus sequences inflated TCR diversity, with chimeras reaching as high as 47%. Spiked-in Jurkat TCR RNA (approximately 10 copies' worth), which is not part of the donor repertoire, was contained in the naive libraries. Clones above 20 RNA copies held over 97% of molecules in CMV-specific effector cells but under 1% in naive cells. A single cell's worth of spiked-in Jurkat TCR RNA was reported detectable even among under 1.1 million naive CD8 T cells. Modeling estimated roughly 3.2 recovered TCR RNA copies per cell, compared with approximately 10 by digital PCR, which implies approximately 30% capture efficiency.

Libraries were made using PCR. TCRdb shows the sequencer as Illumina HiSeq 4000. Preparation of bulk TCR libraries followed a previously described approach, with the TCR primers listed in Table S5. Total RNA was purified with the Qiagen AllPrep DNA/RNA kit. Before analysis, reads from multiple sequencing runs of one library were combined. The authors' pipeline ran thus. Only reads with exact TCR constant sequence were kept, trimmed to 150 nt, and grouped by their 12-nt molecular barcodes. Reads in each barcode group were sub-clustered using a 15% Levenshtein threshold, and a quality-weighted consensus sequence was built for each RNA molecule. Non-functional sequences were filtered out, along with any lower-count sequence sitting one edit away from another sequence. Barcode sub-clusters with fewer than 20% of the maximum read count were removed, based on fitting two negative binomial distributions. TCRdb reprocessing: public reads trimmed at Q25 with fastp, clones called with MiXCR, in-frame beta chains kept. Entries are consolidated by CDR3 protein sequence, retaining the most common genes and DNA. The V and J calls were not made by the authors but by TCRdb's processing. For this sample there are around 480,000 distinct CDR3 sequences; 20% to 25% appear just once. Roughly 0.81% of the sample comes from the top ten.

The material sequenced was naive CD8+ T cells from blood, with Jurkat cell RNA spiked in. Read against the paper, the sample's cell subset or site label means: FACS-sorted CD8+CD4-CCR7+CD45RA+ naive T cells. This sequence originates from a human donor in good health. Some libraries in this study had Jurkat cell RNA spiked in. The chain couples TRBV29-1 to TRBJ2-3, with 8 bases aligning to TRBD2. The DNA sequence is given as TGCAGCGCAAACCTTCCCGGGGGGGGCACAGATACGCAGTATTTT. Translated, this is CSANLPGGGTDTQYF.